The 18 T cell receptor beta chains presented below share a single source sample, sequenced in a study of T cell responses to AZD1222 COVID-19 vaccine. TCRdb's copy holds only in-frame clones and misses some; the assay was immunoSEQ multiplex PCR. Of over 110,000 clones in the sample, 90% to 95% were seen once. The sample consisted of peripheral blood, taken after recovery from COVID-19. All receptors derive from an adult who had recovered from COVID-19.

This chain uses TRBV5-4 with TRBJ2-5, with D unclear. Trimming pared 0 bases from V and 5 bases from J, leaving 11 bases between. Germline-derived CDR1 and CDR2 are SGHNT and YYREEE (reference sequence). CDR3 length equals 14 residues. CDR3 sequence: CASSLALGKETQYF. CDR3 nucleotide sequence: TGTGCCAGCAGCTTGGCTTTAGGGAAGGAGACCCAGTACTTC.

The chain recombines TRBV18 with TRBJ1-6; TRBD1 matches 10 bases. This CDR3 is 14 amino acids long. CDR1 and CDR2 (germline): KGHSH, LQKENI. The ends lost 4 bases at V and 8 bases at J; junction bases unmatched: 2. DNA of the CDR3: TGTGCCAGCTCACAAGGGACAGGGGATTCACCCCTCCACTTT. Translating it yields CASSQGTGDSPLHF.

The rearrangement joins TRBV4-2 to TRBJ2-1; 8 bases agree with TRBD2. With 0 bases clipped from V and 2 bases from J, the junction kept 3 bases outside the gene matches. The germline gives CDR1 LGHNA, CDR2 YNFKEQ. CDR3 size: 16 residues. The CDR3 nucleotides are TGTGCCAGCAGCCAAGAACTACTAGCGGCCTACAATGAGCAGTTCTTC. Amino acid sequence: CASSQELLAAYNEQFF.

The chain links TRBV27 to TRBJ2-6; TRBD1 aligns across 10 bases. The CDR3 contains 20 residues. Trimming at V came to 3 bases and at J to 0 bases, leaving 11 bases not matched to a gene. Looked up from germline, CDR1 is MNHEY and CDR2 is SMNVEV (reference sequence). In DNA, the CDR3 is TGTGCCAGCAGTTTTTTACCCTTTGGACAGGGGGGCTCTGGGGCCAACGTCCTGACTTTC. Its protein product is CASSFLPFGQGGSGANVLTF.

The chain combines TRBV21-1 with TRBJ1-2. TRBV21-1 is marked as a pseudogene. This CDR3 spans 11 amino acids. DNA for the CDR3: TGTGCCAGCGAGCTGAACTATGGCTACACCTTC. Protein product: CASELNYGYTF.

The sample holds one count of this clone. The chain recombines TRBV5-4 with TRBJ2-1, with D tentatively TRBD2 (6 bases). The germline V and J ends were trimmed by 0 bases and 6 bases, with 13 bases remaining between them. The V gene's germline CDR1 is SGHNT and CDR2 YYREEE (reference sequence). The CDR3 runs to 15 residues. The CDR3 sequence: CASSLERERPNEQFF. CDR3 DNA: TGTGCCAGCAGCTTGGAACGGGAGCGACCCAATGAGCAGTTCTTC.

The J gene is TRBJ2-2, the V gene TRBV12-3 or TRBV12-4; no definite D call. V gave up 7 bases and J gave up 6 bases, with 9 bases separating them. The CDR3 runs to 12 residues. CDR3 sequence: CASTLRSGELFF. For the CDR3, the DNA is TGTGCCAGCACCCTAAGGTCCGGGGAGCTGTTTTTT.

The genes are TRBV2 and TRBJ1-1, with no clear D. Trimming removed 4 bases from V and 3 bases from J, with 15 bases in between. Per germline, CDR1 SNHLY and CDR2 FYNNEI. CDR3 size: 15 residues. This CDR3 reads CASSGPEGSDTEAFF. The DNA of the CDR3 is TGTGCCAGCAGTGGACCTGAGGGATCGGACACTGAAGCTTTCTTT.

The chain couples TRBV10-1 to TRBJ1-5, with unresolved D. This CDR3 has 13 residues. V lost 4 bases and J lost 4, with 8 bases in between. CDR1 and CDR2 from the germline V gene are WNHNN and SYGVQD (reference sequence). CDR3 amino acids: CASSGKVNQPQHF. Written as DNA, the CDR3 is TGCGCCAGCAGTGGAAAGGTGAATCAGCCCCAGCATTTT.

The CDR3 is CASSLSRYNEQFF. In nucleotides, the CDR3 is TGCGCCAGCAGCTTAAGCCGGTACAATGAGCAGTTCTTC. The chain joins TRBV4-1 to TRBJ2-1; D unclear. Trimming took off 5 bases at V and 4 bases at J, with 9 bases between the two ends. From germline, CDR1 is MGHRA and CDR2 YSYEKL. The CDR3 totals 13 residues.

This clone was found once. V and J are TRBV1 and TRBJ1-4. TRBV1 is flagged as a pseudogene. The CDR3 has 16 residues. CDR3 residues: CTSSQISGCIGEKLFF. Here the CDR3 DNA reads TGCACCAGCAGCCAGATATCGGGTTGTATTGGGGAAAAACTGTTTTTT.

The gene calls are TRBV27 and TRBJ2-5; D ambiguous. This CDR3 has 14 residues. Germline loops: CDR1 MNHEY, CDR2 SMNVEV (reference sequence). Trimming shortened V by 1 base and J by 2 bases, and 8 bases separated the two germline ends. The CDR3 sequence: CASSLLGPQETQYF. The CDR3 coding sequence is TGTGCCAGCAGTTTATTAGGGCCGCAAGAGACCCAGTACTTC.

V usage is TRBV5-6 and J usage is TRBJ2-3, with 7 nucleotides matching TRBD2. CDR3 length: 15 amino acids. In germline, CDR1 is SGHDT, CDR2 YYEEEE. Germline trimming cut 4 bases from V and 0 bases from J; bases unmatched to any gene: 5. This CDR3 reads CASSLASGSTDTQYF. For the CDR3, the DNA is TGTGCCAGCAGCCTGGCTAGCGGCAGCACAGATACGCAGTATTTT.

This clone has a single count. J is TRBJ2-3 and V is TRBV6-5, with 11 bases that match TRBD1. CDR1 is MNHEY and CDR2 is SVGAGI in the germline V gene. This CDR3 has 15 amino acids. With V trimmed by 7 bases and J by 4 bases, 7 bases remained unmatched. CDR3 amino acids: CASTRTGGAPDTQYF. For the CDR3, the DNA is TGTGCCAGCACCAGGACAGGGGGCGCCCCAGATACGCAGTATTTT.

This chain connects TRBV27 to TRBJ2-7; D may be TRBD2 (5 bases). V shed 6 bases and J shed 6 bases, with 12 bases lying between them. This CDR3 spans 12 amino acids. Germline V CDR1 and CDR2: MNHEY, SMNVEV (reference sequence). The CDR3 DNA is TGTGCCAGCAGCTCATATAGCGCCGAGCAGTACTTC. Translating gives CASSSYSAEQYF.

The gene calls are TRBV24-1 and TRBJ2-2; weak D call: TRBD1 (6 bases). The germline CDR1 and CDR2 sequences are KGHDR and SFDVKD. Trimming pared 7 bases from V and 1 base from J, leaving 9 bases between. The length of the CDR3 is 14 residues. In DNA form, the CDR3 reads TGTGCCACCAGCCCGGGACAGAACACCGGGGAGCTGTTTTTT. Translated, it gives CATSPGQNTGELFF.

The chain is built from TRBV19 and TRBJ2-2; TRBD1 is a possible D gene (5 bases). Trimming removed 4 bases from V and 6 bases from J, with 9 bases in between. The CDR3 consists of 13 residues. CDR1 is LNHDA and CDR2 is SQIVND in the germline V gene (reference sequence). The CDR3 loop is CASSSRVAGELFF. DNA of the CDR3: TGTGCCAGTAGTAGCAGGGTAGCCGGGGAGCTGTTTTTT. The full variable domain, with the rest looked up from reference TRBV19 and TRBJ2-2, is DGGITQSPKYLFRKEGQNVTLSCEQNLNHDAMYWYRQDPGQGLRLIYYSQIVNDFQKGDIAEGYSVSREKKESFPLTVTSAQKNPTAFYLCASSSRVAGELFFGEGSRLTVL.

The CDR3 reads CASREGTGPGPYNEQFF. CDR3 nucleotides: TGTGCCAGTAGAGAGGGGACCGGGCCCGGACCCTACAATGAGCAGTTCTTC. V and J are TRBV19 and TRBJ2-1; D possibly uses TRBD1 or TRBD2 (5 bases each). Germline CDR1 is LNHDA and CDR2 is SQIVND (reference sequence). Trimming took off 6 bases at V and 2 bases at J, with 20 bases between the two ends. There are 17 residues in the CDR3.